The rows below give T cell receptor beta chains drawn from one sample of a study of blood T cells in healthy people across ages. TCRdb reprocessed the 5' RACE reads via MiXCR and lists one record per CDR3 protein. The repertoire has 550,000 to 700,000 distinct CDR3 sequences, roughly 29% of them found once; the top ten carry 18%. Specimen: blood. The receptor set was obtained from a woman in her seventies in good health. Both conserved end residues are part of each CDR3. The D gene is left open where the match is weak. Clone size is stated in some rows and not others, as once, few, many or a class when expanded.

CDR3: CAISSTGNSGEKLFF; DNA: TGTGCCATCAGTAGTACAGGGAATTCGGGTGAAAAACTGTTTTTT; V: TRBV10-3; J: TRBJ1-4; size: NA; D: NA
CDR3: CATGGAEINEKLFF; DNA: TGTGCCACCGGGGGGGCAGAAATTAATGAAAAACTGTTTTTT; V: TRBV15; J: TRBJ1-4; size: NA; D: NA
CDR3: CSARDKETSEKLFF; DNA: TGCAGTGCTAGAGATAAGGAGACAAGTGAAAAACTGTTTTTT; V: TRBV20-1; J: TRBJ1-4; size: NA; D: NA
CDR3: CASSQGGGNAYGYTF; DNA: TGTGCCAGCAGCCAGGGGGGAGGGAACGCCTATGGCTACACCTTC; V: TRBV7-2; J: TRBJ1-2; size: NA; D: TRBD1
CDR3: CASSNQELRGGTQYF; DNA: TGTGCCAGCAGTAATCAAGAACTCCGTGGGGGGACCCAGTACTTC; V: TRBV12-3/TRBV12-4; J: TRBJ2-5; size: many; D: NA
CDR3: CASSFRTGQNEQFF; DNA: TGTGCCAGCAGCTTTCGGACAGGGCAAAATGAGCAGTTCTTC; V: TRBV5-5; J: TRBJ2-1; size: NA; D: TRBD1
CDR3: CASSLGSLAIEKLFF; DNA: TGTGCCAGCAGCCTCGGCTCTTTGGCTATTGAAAAACTGTTTTTT; V: TRBV4-2; J: TRBJ1-4; size: few; D: NA
CDR3: CASSSREAGDEKLFF; DNA: TGTGCCAGCAGTTCTAGGGAGGCGGGGGATGAAAAACTGTTTTTT; V: TRBV12-3/TRBV12-4; J: TRBJ1-4; size: many; D: NA
CDR3: CASSYLPTGGIPYNEQFF; DNA: TGCGCCAGCAGCTACCTCCCGACAGGGGGGATCCCATACAATGAGCAGTTCTTC; V: TRBV5-1; J: TRBJ2-1; size: few; D: TRBD1
CDR3: CASSARGDRGPLRNGYTF; DNA: TGTGCCAGCAGCGCCCGTGGGGACAGGGGGCCGCTGCGTAATGGCTACACCTTC; V: TRBV9; J: TRBJ1-2; size: NA; D: TRBD1
CDR3: CASSFTRGNQETQYF; DNA: TGTGCCAGCAGCTTCACCCGAGGCAACCAAGAGACCCAGTACTTC; V: TRBV11-2; J: TRBJ2-5; size: NA; D: NA
CDR3: CSATRTGGTGELFF; DNA: TGCAGTGCTACCCGGACAGGGGGAACCGGGGAGCTGTTTTTT; V: TRBV20-1; J: TRBJ2-2; size: NA; D: TRBD1
CDR3: CSATDWQGSSYEQYF; DNA: TGCAGTGCCACCGATTGGCAGGGGAGCTCCTACGAGCAGTACTTC; V: TRBV20-1; J: TRBJ2-7; size: few; D: NA
CDR3: CATSSTGMNTEAFF; DNA: TGTGCCACCAGCTCAACGGGTATGAACACTGAAGCTTTCTTT; V: TRBV24-1; J: TRBJ1-1; size: NA; D: NA
CDR3: CSARDEAIAKNIQYF; DNA: TGCAGTGCTAGAGATGAAGCAATAGCCAAAAACATTCAGTACTTC; V: TRBV20-1; J: TRBJ2-4; size: few; D: NA
CDR3: CSAADRGDQETQYF; DNA: TGCAGTGCAGCGGACAGGGGAGACCAAGAGACCCAGTACTTC; V: TRBV20-1; J: TRBJ2-5; size: few; D: TRBD1
CDR3: CASSVFQYEQYF; DNA: TGTGCCAGCAGCGTTTTCCAGTACGAGCAGTACTTC; V: TRBV11-2; J: TRBJ2-7; size: NA; D: NA
CDR3: CASSSGQETQYF; DNA: TGTGCCAGCAGCTCAGGACAAGAGACCCAGTACTTC; V: TRBV3-1; J: TRBJ2-5; size: many; D: NA
CDR3: CASSTDFSYGYTF; DNA: TGCGCCAGCAGCACGGACTTTTCATATGGCTACACCTTC; V: TRBV5-1; J: TRBJ1-2; size: NA; D: NA
CDR3: CASRPSSGGARETQYF; DNA: TGTGCCAGCAGGCCCTCTAGCGGGGGGGCCCGGGAGACCCAGTACTTC; V: TRBV12-3/TRBV12-4; J: TRBJ2-5; size: few; D: TRBD2
CDR3: CSVEDPRRPGQKLFF; DNA: TGCAGCGTTGAAGACCCCCGACGCCCGGGGCAAAAACTGTTTTTT; V: TRBV29-1; J: TRBJ1-4; size: NA; D: NA
CDR3: CSASDRGGGTEAFF; DNA: TGCAGTGCTAGCGATAGGGGAGGGGGGACTGAAGCTTTCTTT; V: TRBV20-1; J: TRBJ1-1; size: NA; D: NA
CDR3: CASRSGYREGYEQYF; DNA: TGTGCCAGCAGGTCCGGGTACAGAGAAGGCTACGAGCAGTACTTC; V: TRBV6-1; J: TRBJ2-7; size: few; D: NA
CDR3: CASSQVPQGVNEKLFF; DNA: TGTGCCAGCAGCCAAGTTCCTCAGGGGGTAAATGAAAAACTGTTTTTT; V: TRBV3-1; J: TRBJ1-4; size: few; D: TRBD1
CDR3: CASSPLPGIDEQFF; DNA: TGCGCCAGCAGCCCACTGCCGGGGATTGATGAGCAGTTCTTC; V: TRBV5-1; J: TRBJ2-1; size: NA; D: NA
CDR3: CATGDLTDTQYF; DNA: TGTGCCACCGGCGACCTCACAGATACGCAGTATTTT; V: TRBV24-1; J: TRBJ2-3; size: NA; D: NA
CDR3: CSARDGRTGNEKLFF; DNA: TGCAGTGCTAGAGATGGCAGGACAGGGAATGAAAAACTGTTTTTT; V: TRBV20-1; J: TRBJ1-4; size: few; D: TRBD1